The source of this T cell receptor (beta chain) is a study of blood T cells in healthy people across ages. Findings of the study overall: There was a strong correlation between TCR beta diversity and naive T cell percentage.

Turning to this clonotype: The antigen remains undetermined.

CDR3 length equals 16 residues. Trimming stripped 1 base from V and 3 bases from J, with 16 bases between. CDR1 and CDR2 (germline): MNHNS, SASEGT. Primers used in a second PCR of roughly 7 to 12 cycles were a sample-barcoded 5' primer and a J-beta primer mix. TCRdb called the 5' RACE reads again in MiXCR, with one record for every CDR3 protein. The table records about 1.8 million distinct CDR3 sequences, 40% to 55% of them present only once. Extraction yielded at least 5.5 micrograms of total RNA per sample. The sequenced material came from blood. The chain recombines TRBV6-1 with TRBJ2-7; D gene ambiguous. This TCR was recovered from a woman aged 35 to 49 in good health. The CDR3 region is CASSEGGFFGVYEQYF. The CDR3 coding sequence is TGTGCCAGCAGTGAAGGTGGGTTTTTTGGGGTCTACGAGCAGTACTTC.